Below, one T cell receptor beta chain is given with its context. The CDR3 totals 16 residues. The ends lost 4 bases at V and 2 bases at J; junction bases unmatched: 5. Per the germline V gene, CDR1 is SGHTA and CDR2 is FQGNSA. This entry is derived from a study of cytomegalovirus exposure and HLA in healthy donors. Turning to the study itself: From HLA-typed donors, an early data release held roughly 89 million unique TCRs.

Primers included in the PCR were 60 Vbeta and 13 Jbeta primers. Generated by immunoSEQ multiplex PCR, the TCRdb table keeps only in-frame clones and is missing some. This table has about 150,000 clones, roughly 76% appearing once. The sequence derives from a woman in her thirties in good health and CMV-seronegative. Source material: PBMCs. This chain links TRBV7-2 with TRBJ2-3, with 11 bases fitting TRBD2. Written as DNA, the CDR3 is TGTGCCAGCAGCTCCCGACTAGCGGGGTTCACAGATACGCAGTATTTT. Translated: CASSSRLAGFTDTQYF.